The rows below give T cell receptor beta chains drawn from one sample of a study of blood T cell repertoires in COVID-19. Clones were read by immunoSEQ multiplex PCR, and TCRdb kept only the in-frame ones, dropping some. The sample includes hundreds of thousands of clones, around nine tenths of them seen just once. Material for sequencing was PBMCs or T cells enriched from blood (not recorded which). The receptors come from a woman between 18 and 29 years old who had been exposed to COVID-19. CDR3s include the opening cysteine and the closing phenylalanine or tryptophan. D genes are given only for firm matches. Where a row states a size, it is once, few, many or the class of an expanded clone; other rows omit it.

DNA	CDR3	D	V	J	size
TGTGCCAGCAGTTTTGGGGGGTACGAGCAGTACTTC	CASSFGGYEQYF	.	TRBV27	TRBJ2-7	once
TGTGCCAGCAGCTCATTGACAGGGCCTGACAATGAGCAGTTCTTC	CASSSLTGPDNEQFF	TRBD1	TRBV5-5	TRBJ2-1	few
TGTGCCACCGATTCTGCGGGACAGGGACTGTACAATGAGCAGTTCTTC	CATDSAGQGLYNEQFF	TRBD1	TRBV10-3	TRBJ2-1	.
TGTGCCAGCAGTGAACAGCGAAACTATGGCTACACCTTC	CASSEQRNYGYTF	.	TRBV2	TRBJ1-2	.
TGTGCCAGCAGTTTATCGGGAAGGAGCAATCAGCCCCAGCATTTT	CASSLSGRSNQPQHF	.	TRBV28	TRBJ1-5	.
TGCGCCAGCAGCCAAGATGGGGACAGGGCCTATGGCTACACCTTC	CASSQDGDRAYGYTF	TRBD1	TRBV4-3	TRBJ1-2	.
TGTGCCAGCAGCTCCCGGGGGGACATAAGCACAGATACGCAGTATTTT	CASSSRGDISTDTQYF	.	TRBV7-2	TRBJ2-3	.
TGTGCCAGCAGCTCGACAGGGGAGGGCGAGCAGTACTTC	CASSSTGEGEQYF	.	TRBV11-3	TRBJ2-7	.
TGTGCCAGCAGTAGCGGACAGATCTACGAGCAGTACTTC	CASSSGQIYEQYF	.	TRBV6-5	TRBJ2-7	.
TGTGCCATCAGTGAGTCGAGACAGGCCCATATTTCCTACGAGCAGTACTTC	CAISESRQAHISYEQYF	.	TRBV10-3	TRBJ2-7	.
TGTGCCAGCAGCTTGGGAGCCATAACACCAGCTGACACTTCCTACAATGAGCAGTTCTTC	CASSLGAITPADTSYNEQFF	.	TRBV5-8	TRBJ2-1	few
TGTGCCAGCAGTTTTCGGCAGTGGGCTCAGCCCCAGCATTTT	CASSFRQWAQPQHF	.	TRBV28	TRBJ1-5	once
TGTGCCAGCAGCTACAGGGGTCACTCCTACAATGAGCAGTTCTTC	CASSYRGHSYNEQFF	TRBD1	TRBV7-9	TRBJ2-1	.
TGTGCCAGCAGCCGGGAGGGCCCTAGCACAGATACGCAGTATTTT	CASSREGPSTDTQYF	TRBD2	TRBV7-8	TRBJ2-3	.
TGTGCCAGCAGCGTAGGGCTAGCGGGGAGGTATGAGCAGTTCTTC	CASSVGLAGRYEQFF	TRBD2	TRBV9	TRBJ2-1	.
TGTGCCAGCAGCTGGACATCTAATGAAAAACTGTTTTTT	CASSWTSNEKLFF	.	TRBV14	TRBJ1-4	.
TGTGCCACCAGTGATCCCGGGAGGAACTATGGCTACACCTTC	CATSDPGRNYGYTF	.	TRBV24-1	TRBJ1-2	.
TGTGCCAGCAGTTCCGCGACAGGGAATTCACCCCTCCACTTT	CASSSATGNSPLHF	TRBD1	TRBV28	TRBJ1-6	.
TGTGCCAGCAGCTACCAGGGGGGAGTCGGGACCCAGTACTTC	CASSYQGGVGTQYF	.	TRBV6-5	TRBJ2-5	.
TGTGCCAGCAGTTCTGGGGAGCAGCCCCAGCATTTT	CASSSGEQPQHF	.	TRBV12-3/TRBV12-4	TRBJ1-5	.
TGTGCCAGCAGCCGTACAGGGGGCCCGGAAGAGACCCAGTACTTC	CASSRTGGPEETQYF	TRBD1	TRBV6-2/TRBV6-3	TRBJ2-5	.
TGTGCCAGCACCTCGTCGGAGGGGACCTATGGCTACACCTTC	CASTSSEGTYGYTF	.	TRBV3-1/TRBV3-2	TRBJ1-2	.
TGTGCCAGCAGCCCCCGGGTAGCGGGTCTCACAGATACGCAGTATTTT	CASSPRVAGLTDTQYF	TRBD2	TRBV7-8	TRBJ2-3	.
TGTGCCAGCAGCTTAGTAGGGGGGGTCCTTGAAAAACTGTTTTTT	CASSLVGGVLEKLFF	.	TRBV7-2	TRBJ1-4	.
TGTGCCATCAGTTGGGTTGGGACAGGATCCGTAAAAACCGGGGAGCTGTTTTTT	CAISWVGTGSVKTGELFF	TRBD1	TRBV10-3	TRBJ2-2	.
TGTGCCAGCAGCTTTAGCGGGGGTTACTCCTACGAGCAGTACTTC	CASSFSGGYSYEQYF	TRBD2	TRBV11-2	TRBJ2-7	.
TGTGCCAGTAGTACTGGACAGTGGTACACCGGGGAGCTGTTTTTT	CASSTGQWYTGELFF	.	TRBV19	TRBJ2-2	.
TGTGCCAGCAGCTCCGGCATAACGGGTTTCAACTATGGCTACACCTTC	CASSSGITGFNYGYTF	.	TRBV7-8	TRBJ1-2	.
TGTGCCAGCAGCTCGCAGGGGGCGACTGAAGCTTTCTTT	CASSSQGATEAFF	TRBD1	TRBV5-6	TRBJ1-1	.
TGTGCCTGGGGGCAGGGTGGCACCGGGGAGCTGTTTTTT	CAWGQGGTGELFF	.	TRBV30	TRBJ2-2	few
TGTGCCAGCAGCCGGCGGGGGGCGATAGGTGGCTACACCTTC	CASSRRGAIGGYTF	.	TRBV14	TRBJ1-2	.
TGTGCCAGCAGCCCTACCCCCAGGGGGGCCACAATACCCTACGAGCAGTACTTC	CASSPTPRGATIPYEQYF	.	TRBV5-6	TRBJ2-7	.
TGTGCCAGCAGTTCAAGCGGGGGCAGCACAGATACGCAGTATTTT	CASSSSGGSTDTQYF	TRBD2	TRBV27	TRBJ2-3	.
TGTGCCATCAGTGCGGGACAGCGGAATCGGGGGAACACTGAAGCTTTCTTT	CAISAGQRNRGNTEAFF	TRBD1	TRBV10-3	TRBJ1-1	.
TGTGCCAGCAGCCTGGGACAGGGGTACTACAATGAGCAGTTCTTC	CASSLGQGYYNEQFF	TRBD1	TRBV11-3	TRBJ2-1	.
TGTGCCAGCAGCCAGGACAGGCTCTCCTACGAGCAGTACTTC	CASSQDRLSYEQYF	TRBD1	TRBV14	TRBJ2-7	.
TGTGCCATCAGTGAGTCTAGCGGGAGGGCACAAGAGACCCAGTACTTC	CAISESSGRAQETQYF	TRBD2	TRBV10-3	TRBJ2-5	.
TGCGCCAGCAGCCAGACAGGTCAGGGAACTGGAAACACCATATATTTT	CASSQTGQGTGNTIYF	.	TRBV4-3	TRBJ1-3	.